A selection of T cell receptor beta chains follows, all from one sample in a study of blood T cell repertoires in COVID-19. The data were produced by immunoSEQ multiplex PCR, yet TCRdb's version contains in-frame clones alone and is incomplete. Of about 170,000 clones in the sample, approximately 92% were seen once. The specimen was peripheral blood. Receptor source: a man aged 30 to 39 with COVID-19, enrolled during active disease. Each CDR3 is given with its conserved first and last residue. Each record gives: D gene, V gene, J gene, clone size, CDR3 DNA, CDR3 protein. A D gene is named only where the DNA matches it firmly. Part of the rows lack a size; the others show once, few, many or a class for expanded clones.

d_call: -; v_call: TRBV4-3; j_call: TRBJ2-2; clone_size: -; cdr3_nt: TGCGCCAGCAGCCAAGATAGAAGGAACACCGGGGAGCTGTTTTTT; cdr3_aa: CASSQDRRNTGELFF
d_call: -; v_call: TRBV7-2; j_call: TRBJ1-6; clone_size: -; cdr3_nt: TGTGCCAGCAGCGGAGCAGGGGCTGCGAATTCACCCCTCCACTTT; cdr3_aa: CASSGAGAANSPLHF
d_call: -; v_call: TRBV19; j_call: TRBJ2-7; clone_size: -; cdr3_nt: TGTGCCAGTAGTGATCAGGTATACGAGCAGTACTTC; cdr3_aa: CASSDQVYEQYF
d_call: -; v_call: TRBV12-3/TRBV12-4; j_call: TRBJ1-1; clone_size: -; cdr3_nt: TGTGCCAGCAGTTACGGGCGGGCAGAAGCTTTCTTT; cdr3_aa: CASSYGRAEAFF
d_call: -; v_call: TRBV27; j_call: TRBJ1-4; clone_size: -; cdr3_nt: TGTGCCAGCAGTGGGAGGAGGGCGACTAATGAAAAACTGTTTTTT; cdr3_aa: CASSGRRATNEKLFF
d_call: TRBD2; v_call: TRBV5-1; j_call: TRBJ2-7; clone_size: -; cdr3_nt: TGTGCCAGCAGCTTTGGCGGGGGTACCTACGAGCAGTACTTC; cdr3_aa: CASSFGGGTYEQYF
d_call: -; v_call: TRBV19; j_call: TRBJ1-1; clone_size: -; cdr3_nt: TGTGCCAGTAGTATAGATCTGACTGCAGCTTTCTTT; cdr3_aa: CASSIDLTAAFF
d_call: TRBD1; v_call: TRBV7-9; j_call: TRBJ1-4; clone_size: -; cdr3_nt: TGTGCCAGCAGCGGGCCCGGGACAGGGGTTAATGAAAAACTGTTTTTT; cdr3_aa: CASSGPGTGVNEKLFF
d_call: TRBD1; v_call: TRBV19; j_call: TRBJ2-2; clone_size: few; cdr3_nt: TGTGCCAGTAGTATAGGCGGACAGGGGGCCGGGGAGCTGTTTTTT; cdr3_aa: CASSIGGQGAGELFF
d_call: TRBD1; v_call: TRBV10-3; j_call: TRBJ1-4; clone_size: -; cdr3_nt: TGTGCCATCAGTGATGGGACAGGGGACGAAAAACTGTTTTTT; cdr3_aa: CAISDGTGDEKLFF
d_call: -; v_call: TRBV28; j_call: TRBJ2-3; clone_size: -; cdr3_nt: TGTGCCAGCAGAAATGGGGGGGGCGGAGATACGCAGTATTTT; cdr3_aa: CASRNGGGGDTQYF
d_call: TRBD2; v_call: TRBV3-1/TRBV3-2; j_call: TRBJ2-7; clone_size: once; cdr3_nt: TGTGCCAGCAGCCAAGGCACTAGGAACGGGACTAGCGGGAGGGTAAATGACGAGCAGTACTTC; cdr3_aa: CASSQGTRNGTSGRVNDEQYF
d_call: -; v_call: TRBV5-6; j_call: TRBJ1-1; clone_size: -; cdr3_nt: TGTGCCAGCAGCCGGACAGACCTTAACACTGAAGCTTTCTTT; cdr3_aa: CASSRTDLNTEAFF
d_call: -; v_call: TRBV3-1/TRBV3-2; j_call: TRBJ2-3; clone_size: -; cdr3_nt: TGTGCCAGCAGCCAAGGGGGAGGCGCAGATACGCAGTATTTT; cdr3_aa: CASSQGGGADTQYF
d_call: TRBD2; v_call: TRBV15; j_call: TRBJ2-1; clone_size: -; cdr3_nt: TGTGCCACCAGCAGAGATTCCCTAGCGGGAGGATTCAATGAGCAGTTCTTC; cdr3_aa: CATSRDSLAGGFNEQFF
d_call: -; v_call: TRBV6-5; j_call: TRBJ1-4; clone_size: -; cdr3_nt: TGTGCCAGCAGTCCCGCCGGGGTTAGTGAAAAACTGTTTTTT; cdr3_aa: CASSPAGVSEKLFF
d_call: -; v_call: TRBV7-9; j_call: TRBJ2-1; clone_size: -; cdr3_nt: TGTGCCAGCAGCTTAGAAAGTGGTCTGACTAAGCAGTTCTTC; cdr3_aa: CASSLESGLTKQFF
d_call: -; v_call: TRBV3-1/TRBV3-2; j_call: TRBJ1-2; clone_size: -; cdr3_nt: TGTGCCAGCAGCCAAGGAACGCACAGCGGGAACTATGGCTACACCTTC; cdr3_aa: CASSQGTHSGNYGYTF
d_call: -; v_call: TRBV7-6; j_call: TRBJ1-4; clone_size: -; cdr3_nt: TGTGCCAGCAGCTTAGCGTCGGCAGGGTTTAATGAAAAACTGTTTTTT; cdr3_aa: CASSLASAGFNEKLFF
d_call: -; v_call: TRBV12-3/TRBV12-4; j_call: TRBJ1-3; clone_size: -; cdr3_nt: TGTGCCAGCAGTTTCAACTCTGGAAACACCATATATTTT; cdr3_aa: CASSFNSGNTIYF
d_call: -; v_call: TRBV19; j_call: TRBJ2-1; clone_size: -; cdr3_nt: TGTGCCACTGGACTTAACTCCTACAATGAGCAGTTCTTC; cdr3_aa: CATGLNSYNEQFF
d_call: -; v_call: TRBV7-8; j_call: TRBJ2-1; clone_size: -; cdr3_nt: TGTGCCAGCACCAAACAGGAAAGCTCCTACAATGAGCAGTTCTTC; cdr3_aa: CASTKQESSYNEQFF
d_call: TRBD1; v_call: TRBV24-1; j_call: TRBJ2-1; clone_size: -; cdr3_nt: TGTGCCACCAGTGCGGGACAGGCGTACAATGAGCAGTTCTTC; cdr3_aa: CATSAGQAYNEQFF
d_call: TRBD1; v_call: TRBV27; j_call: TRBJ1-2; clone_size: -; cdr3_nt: TGTGCCAGCAGTTTATCTACAGGGGGTAGATTACTGGATGGCTACACCTTC; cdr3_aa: CASSLSTGGRLLDGYTF
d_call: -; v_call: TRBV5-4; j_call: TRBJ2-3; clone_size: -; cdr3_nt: TGTGCCAGCAGCTTAACCCGGGACTCCCACACAGATACGCAGTATTTT; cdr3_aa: CASSLTRDSHTDTQYF
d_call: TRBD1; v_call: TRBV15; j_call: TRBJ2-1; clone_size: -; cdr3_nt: TGTGCCACCAGCAGAGATGGCGGGACAGGGGACTACAATGAGCAGTTCTTC; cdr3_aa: CATSRDGGTGDYNEQFF
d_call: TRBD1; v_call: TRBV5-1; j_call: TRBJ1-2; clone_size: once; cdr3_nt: TGCGCCAGCAGTCCGGGACAGGGGGCGCAAATCGAAGGCTACACCTTC; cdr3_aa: CASSPGQGAQIEGYTF
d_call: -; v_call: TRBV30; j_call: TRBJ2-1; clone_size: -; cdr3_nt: TGTGCCTGGAGTCCCGTCGGGTTGGGCAATGAGCAGTTCTTC; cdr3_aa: CAWSPVGLGNEQFF
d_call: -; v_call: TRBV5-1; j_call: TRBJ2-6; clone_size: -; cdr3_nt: TGCGCCAGCAGCTTATGGTATCGGGGGAGTGGCTCTGGGGCCAACGTCCTGACTTTC; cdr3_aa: CASSLWYRGSGSGANVLTF
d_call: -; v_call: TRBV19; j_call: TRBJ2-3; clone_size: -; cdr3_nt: TGTGCCAGTAGGTATAAGGCACCAGGAGATACGCAGTATTTT; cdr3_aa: CASRYKAPGDTQYF
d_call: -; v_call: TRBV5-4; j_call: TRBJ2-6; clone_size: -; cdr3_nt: TGTGCCAGCAGCTTGCGTTTTGGGGCCAACGTCCTGACTTTC; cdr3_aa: CASSLRFGANVLTF
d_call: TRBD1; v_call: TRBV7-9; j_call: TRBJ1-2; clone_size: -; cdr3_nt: TGTGCCAGCAGCTTAGGCAGGGGGCTTTCGGTGGATGGCTACACCTTC; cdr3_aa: CASSLGRGLSVDGYTF
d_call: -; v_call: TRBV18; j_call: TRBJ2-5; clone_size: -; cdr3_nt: TGTGCCAGCTCACCAAACCCCGGGGGCCAAGAGACCCAGTACTTC; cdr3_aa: CASSPNPGGQETQYF
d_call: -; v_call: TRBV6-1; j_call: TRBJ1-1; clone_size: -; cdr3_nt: TGTGCCAGCAGTGAACCAGGAATGAACACTGAAGCTTTCTTT; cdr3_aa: CASSEPGMNTEAFF
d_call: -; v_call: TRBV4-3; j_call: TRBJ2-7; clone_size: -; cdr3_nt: TGCGCCAGCAGCCAAGACGGCGGTCCAAACGAGCAGTACTTC; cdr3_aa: CASSQDGGPNEQYF
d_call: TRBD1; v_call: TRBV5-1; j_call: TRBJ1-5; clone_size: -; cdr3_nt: TGCGCCAGCAGCTACTGGACAGGGGTAAATCAGCCCCAGCATTTT; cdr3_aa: CASSYWTGVNQPQHF
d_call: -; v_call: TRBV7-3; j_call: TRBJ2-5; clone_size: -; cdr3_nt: TGTGCCAGCAGCTTCCGGTACCAAGAGACCCAGTACTTC; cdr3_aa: CASSFRYQETQYF
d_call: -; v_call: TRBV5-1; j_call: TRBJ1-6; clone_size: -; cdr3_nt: TGCGCCAGCAGCTTGGATGGGGGCTCTTACTATAATTCACCCCTCCACTTT; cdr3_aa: CASSLDGGSYYNSPLHF
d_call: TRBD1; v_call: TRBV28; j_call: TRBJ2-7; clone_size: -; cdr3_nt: TGTGCCAGCAGTACACCGGGACAGGGCTACGAGCAGTACTTC; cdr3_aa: CASSTPGQGYEQYF
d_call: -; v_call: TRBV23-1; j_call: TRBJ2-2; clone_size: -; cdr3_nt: TGCGCCAGCAGTCAATCGCCAGGGGCGCGCGGGGAGCTGTTTTTT; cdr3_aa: CASSQSPGARGELFF
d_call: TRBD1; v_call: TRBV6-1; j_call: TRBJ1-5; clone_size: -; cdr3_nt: TGTGCCAGCAGTGGGGCCGGGACAGGCTTTAGCAATCAGCCCCAGCATTTT; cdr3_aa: CASSGAGTGFSNQPQHF
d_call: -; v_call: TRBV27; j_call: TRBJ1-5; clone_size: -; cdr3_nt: TGTGCCAGCAGGGCCCAGAACAATCAGCCCCAGCATTTT; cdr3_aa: CASRAQNNQPQHF
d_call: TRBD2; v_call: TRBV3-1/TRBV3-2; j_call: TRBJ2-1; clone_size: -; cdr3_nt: TGTGCCAGCAGCCCGCCTCCGGGACTAGCGGGGGGCCACTCCTACAATGAGCAGTTCTTC; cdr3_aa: CASSPPPGLAGGHSYNEQFF
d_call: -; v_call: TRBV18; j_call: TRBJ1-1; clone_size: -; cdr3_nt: TGTGCCAGCTCACCTCGAACAGGGTACACTGAAGCTTTCTTT; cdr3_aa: CASSPRTGYTEAFF